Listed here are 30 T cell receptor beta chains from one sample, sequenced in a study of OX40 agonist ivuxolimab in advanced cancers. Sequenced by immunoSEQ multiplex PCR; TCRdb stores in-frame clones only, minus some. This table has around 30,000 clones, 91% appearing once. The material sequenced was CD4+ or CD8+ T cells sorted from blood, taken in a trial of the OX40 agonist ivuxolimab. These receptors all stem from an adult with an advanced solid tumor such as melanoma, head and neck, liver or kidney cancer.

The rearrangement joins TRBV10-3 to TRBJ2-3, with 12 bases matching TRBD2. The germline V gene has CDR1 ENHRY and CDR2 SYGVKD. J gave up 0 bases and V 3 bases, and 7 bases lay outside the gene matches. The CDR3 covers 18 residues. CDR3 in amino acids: CAISEQLAGGPSTDTQYF. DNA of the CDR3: TGTGCCATCAGTGAACAACTAGCGGGGGGTCCTAGCACAGATACGCAGTATTTT.

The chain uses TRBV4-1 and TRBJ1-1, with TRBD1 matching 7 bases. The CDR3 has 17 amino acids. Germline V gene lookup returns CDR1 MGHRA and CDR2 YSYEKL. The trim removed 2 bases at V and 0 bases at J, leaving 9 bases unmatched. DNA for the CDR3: TGCGCCAGCAGCCAACCCCGACAGGGAAAAATGAACACTGAAGCTTTCTTT. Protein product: CASSQPRQGKMNTEAFF.

CDR3 nucleotide sequence: TGTGCCAGCAGGGGTTTGAACACTGAAGCTTTCTTT. This translates into CASRGLNTEAFF. The V call is TRBV9, the J call TRBJ1-1; D unclear. The ends were cut back, 5 bases at V and 0 bases at J, with 5 bases in the middle. This CDR3 comprises 12 residues. CDR1 and CDR2 (germline): SGDLS, YYNGEE.

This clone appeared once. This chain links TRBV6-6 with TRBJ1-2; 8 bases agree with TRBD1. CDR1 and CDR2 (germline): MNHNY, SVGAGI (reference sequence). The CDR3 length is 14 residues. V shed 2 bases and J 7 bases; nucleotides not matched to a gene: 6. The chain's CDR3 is CASSYPGGRSGYTF. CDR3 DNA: TGTGCCAGCAGTTACCCAGGGGGCCGAAGTGGCTACACCTTC.

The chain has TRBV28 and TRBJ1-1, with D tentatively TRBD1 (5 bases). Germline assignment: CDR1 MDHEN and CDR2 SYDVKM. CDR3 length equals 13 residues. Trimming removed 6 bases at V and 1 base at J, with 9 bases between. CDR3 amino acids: CASRVDRNTEAFF. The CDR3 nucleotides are TGTGCCAGCAGAGTAGACAGGAACACTGAAGCTTTCTTT.

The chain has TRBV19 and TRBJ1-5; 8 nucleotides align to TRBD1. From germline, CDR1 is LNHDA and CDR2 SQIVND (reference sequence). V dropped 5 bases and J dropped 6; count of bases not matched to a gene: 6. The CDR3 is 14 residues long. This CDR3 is CASSSRGPGQPQHF. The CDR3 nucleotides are TGTGCCAGTAGTTCCAGGGGGCCGGGTCAGCCCCAGCATTTT.

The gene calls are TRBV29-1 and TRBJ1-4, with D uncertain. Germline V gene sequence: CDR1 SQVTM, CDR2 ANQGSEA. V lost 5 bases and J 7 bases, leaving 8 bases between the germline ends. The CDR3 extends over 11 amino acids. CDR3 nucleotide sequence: TGCAGCGTTTCCGGACGTGAAAAACTGTTTTTT. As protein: CSVSGREKLFF.

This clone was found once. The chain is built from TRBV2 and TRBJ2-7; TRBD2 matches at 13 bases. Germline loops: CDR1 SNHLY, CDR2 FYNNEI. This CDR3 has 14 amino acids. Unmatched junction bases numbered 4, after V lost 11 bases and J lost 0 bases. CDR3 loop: CAGTSGVSSYEQYF. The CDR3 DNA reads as TGTGCCGGGACTAGCGGGGTCAGCTCCTACGAGCAGTACTTC. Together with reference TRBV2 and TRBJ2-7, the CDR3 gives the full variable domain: EPEVTQTPSHQVTQMGQEVILRCVPISNHLYFYWYRQILGQKVEFLVSFYNNEISEKSEIFDDQFSVERPDGSNFTLKIRSTKLEDSAMYFCAGTSGVSSYEQYFGPGTRLTVT.

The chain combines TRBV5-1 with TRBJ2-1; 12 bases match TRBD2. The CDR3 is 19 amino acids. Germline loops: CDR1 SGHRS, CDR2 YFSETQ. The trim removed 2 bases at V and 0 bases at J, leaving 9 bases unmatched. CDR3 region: CASSFPGLAGPRSYNEQFF. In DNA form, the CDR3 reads TGCGCCAGCAGCTTCCCGGGACTAGCGGGTCCCCGCTCCTACAATGAGCAGTTCTTC.

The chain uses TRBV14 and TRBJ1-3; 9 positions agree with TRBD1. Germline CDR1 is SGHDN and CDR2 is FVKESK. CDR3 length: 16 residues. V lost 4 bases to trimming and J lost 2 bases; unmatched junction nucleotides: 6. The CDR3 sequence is CASSRNRGQAGNTIYF. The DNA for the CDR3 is TGTGCCAGCAGCCGGAACAGGGGGCAAGCTGGAAACACCATATATTTT.

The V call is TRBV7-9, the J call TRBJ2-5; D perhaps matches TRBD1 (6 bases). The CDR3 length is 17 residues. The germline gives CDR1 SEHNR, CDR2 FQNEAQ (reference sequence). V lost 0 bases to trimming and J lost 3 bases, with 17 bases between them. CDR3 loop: CASSLALSHGQKETQYF. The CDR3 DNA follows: TGTGCCAGCAGCTTAGCGCTCTCACACGGACAGAAAGAGACCCAGTACTTC.

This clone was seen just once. Here the CDR3 DNA reads TGTGCCAGCAGTTCCGGCGCTAGCGGTTACACCGGGGAGCTGTTTTTT. It codes for CASSSGASGYTGELFF. The genes are TRBV27 and TRBJ2-2; TRBD2 matches 7 bases. V lost 4 bases, J lost 3 bases, and 8 bases stayed unmatched. Germline assignment: CDR1 MNHEY and CDR2 SMNVEV (reference sequence). This CDR3 has 16 amino acids.

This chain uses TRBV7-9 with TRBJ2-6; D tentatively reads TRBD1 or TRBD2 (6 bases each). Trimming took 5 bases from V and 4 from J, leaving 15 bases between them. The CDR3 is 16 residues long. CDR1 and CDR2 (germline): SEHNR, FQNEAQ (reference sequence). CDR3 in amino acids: CASSQRGGLGANVLTF. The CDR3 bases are TGTGCCAGCAGCCAGCGTGGGGGGCTAGGGGCCAACGTCCTGACTTTC.

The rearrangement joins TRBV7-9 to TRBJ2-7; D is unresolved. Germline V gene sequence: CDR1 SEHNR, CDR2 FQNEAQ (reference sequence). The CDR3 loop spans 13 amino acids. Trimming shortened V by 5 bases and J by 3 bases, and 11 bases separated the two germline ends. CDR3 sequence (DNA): TGTGCCAGCAGCCTGACACCGTTCTACGAGCAGTACTTC. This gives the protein CASSLTPFYEQYF.

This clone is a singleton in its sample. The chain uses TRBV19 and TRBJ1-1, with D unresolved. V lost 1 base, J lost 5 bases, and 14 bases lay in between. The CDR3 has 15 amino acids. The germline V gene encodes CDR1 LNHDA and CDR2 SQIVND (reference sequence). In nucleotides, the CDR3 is TGTGCCAGTAGTATAGGCTCCGCGGGGAAGACTGAAGCTTTCTTT. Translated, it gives CASSIGSAGKTEAFF.

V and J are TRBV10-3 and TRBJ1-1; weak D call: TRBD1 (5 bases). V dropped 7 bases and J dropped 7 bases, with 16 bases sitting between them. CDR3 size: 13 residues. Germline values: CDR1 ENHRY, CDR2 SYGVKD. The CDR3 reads CAIIEGMSGEAFF. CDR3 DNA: TGTGCCATCATCGAGGGGATGTCAGGTGAAGCTTTCTTT.

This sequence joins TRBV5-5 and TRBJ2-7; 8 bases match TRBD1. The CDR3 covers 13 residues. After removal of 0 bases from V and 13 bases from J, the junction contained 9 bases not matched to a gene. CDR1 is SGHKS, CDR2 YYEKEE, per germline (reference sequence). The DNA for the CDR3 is TGTGCCAGCAGCTTGGCTCTCGGACAGGGCTACTACTTC. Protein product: CASSLALGQGYYF.

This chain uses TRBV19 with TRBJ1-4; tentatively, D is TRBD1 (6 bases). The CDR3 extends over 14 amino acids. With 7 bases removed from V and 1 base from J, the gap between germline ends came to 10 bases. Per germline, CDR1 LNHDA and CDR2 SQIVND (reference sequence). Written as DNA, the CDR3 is TGTGCCAGTACCTTAGGGGGAACTAATGAAAAACTGTTTTTT. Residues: CASTLGGTNEKLFF.

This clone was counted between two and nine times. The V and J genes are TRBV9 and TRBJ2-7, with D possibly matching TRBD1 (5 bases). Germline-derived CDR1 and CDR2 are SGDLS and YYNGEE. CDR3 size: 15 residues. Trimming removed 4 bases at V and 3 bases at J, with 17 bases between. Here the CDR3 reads CASSPDTDSIYEQYF. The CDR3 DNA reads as TGTGCCAGCAGCCCGGACACGGATAGTATCTACGAGCAGTACTTC.

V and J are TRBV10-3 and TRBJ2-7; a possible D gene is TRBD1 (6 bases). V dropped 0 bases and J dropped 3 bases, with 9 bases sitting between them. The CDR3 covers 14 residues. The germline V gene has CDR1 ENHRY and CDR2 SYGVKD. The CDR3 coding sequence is TGTGCCATCAGTGAGTCCGAGGGGGACTACGAGCAGTACTTC. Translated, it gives CAISESEGDYEQYF.

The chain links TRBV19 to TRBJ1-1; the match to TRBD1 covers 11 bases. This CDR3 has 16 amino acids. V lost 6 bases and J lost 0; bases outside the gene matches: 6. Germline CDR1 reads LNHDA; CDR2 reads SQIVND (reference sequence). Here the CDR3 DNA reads TGTGCCAGTAGCGTGGACAGGGGGCAGATGAACACTGAAGCTTTCTTT. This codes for CASSVDRGQMNTEAFF.

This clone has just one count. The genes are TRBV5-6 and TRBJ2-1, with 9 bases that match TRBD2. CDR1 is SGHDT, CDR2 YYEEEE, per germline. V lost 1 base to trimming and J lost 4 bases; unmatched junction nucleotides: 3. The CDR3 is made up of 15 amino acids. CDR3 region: CASSLQAGGYNEQFF. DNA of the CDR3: TGTGCCAGCAGCTTGCAGGCGGGAGGGTACAATGAGCAGTTCTTC.

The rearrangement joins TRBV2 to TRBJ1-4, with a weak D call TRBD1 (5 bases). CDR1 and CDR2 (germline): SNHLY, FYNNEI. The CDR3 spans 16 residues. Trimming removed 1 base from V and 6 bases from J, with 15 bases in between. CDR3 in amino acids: CASSEGWTRGYEKLFF. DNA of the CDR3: TGTGCCAGCAGTGAAGGGTGGACCCGGGGGTATGAAAAACTGTTTTTT.

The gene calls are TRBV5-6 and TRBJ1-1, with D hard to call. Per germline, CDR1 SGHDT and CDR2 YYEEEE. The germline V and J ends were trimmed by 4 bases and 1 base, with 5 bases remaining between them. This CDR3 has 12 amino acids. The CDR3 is CASSAGNTEAFF. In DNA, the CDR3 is TGTGCCAGCAGCGCAGGGAACACTGAAGCTTTCTTT.

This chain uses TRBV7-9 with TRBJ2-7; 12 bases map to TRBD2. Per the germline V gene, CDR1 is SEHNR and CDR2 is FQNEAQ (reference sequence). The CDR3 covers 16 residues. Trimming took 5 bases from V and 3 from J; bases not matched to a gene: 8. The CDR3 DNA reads TGTGCCAGCAGCCCATCGACTAGCGGGGGTCTCTACGAGCAGTACTTC. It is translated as CASSPSTSGGLYEQYF.

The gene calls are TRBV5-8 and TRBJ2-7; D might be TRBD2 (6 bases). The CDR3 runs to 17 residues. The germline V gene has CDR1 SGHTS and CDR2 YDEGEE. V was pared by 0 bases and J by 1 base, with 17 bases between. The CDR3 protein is CASSLDYGGLGSYEQYF. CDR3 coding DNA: TGTGCCAGCAGCTTGGACTATGGGGGGTTAGGGTCCTACGAGCAGTACTTC.

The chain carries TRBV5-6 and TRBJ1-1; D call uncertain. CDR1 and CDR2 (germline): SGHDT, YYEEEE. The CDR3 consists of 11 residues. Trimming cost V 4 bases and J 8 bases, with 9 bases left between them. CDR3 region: CASSLGLEAFF. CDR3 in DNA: TGTGCCAGCAGCCTAGGACTCGAAGCTTTCTTT.

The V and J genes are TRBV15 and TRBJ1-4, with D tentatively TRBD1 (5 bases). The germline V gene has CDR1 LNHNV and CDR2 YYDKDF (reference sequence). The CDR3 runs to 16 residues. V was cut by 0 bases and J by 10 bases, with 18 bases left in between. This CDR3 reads CATSRDLGQGSVKLFF. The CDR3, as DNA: TGTGCCACCAGCAGAGATCTAGGGCAGGGAAGTGTAAAACTGTTTTTT.

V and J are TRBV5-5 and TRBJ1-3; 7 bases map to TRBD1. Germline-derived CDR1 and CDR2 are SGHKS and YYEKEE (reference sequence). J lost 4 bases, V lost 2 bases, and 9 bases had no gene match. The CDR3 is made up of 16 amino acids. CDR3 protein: CASSFTDREVGNTIYF. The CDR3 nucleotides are TGTGCCAGCAGCTTCACCGACAGGGAAGTCGGAAACACCATATATTTT.

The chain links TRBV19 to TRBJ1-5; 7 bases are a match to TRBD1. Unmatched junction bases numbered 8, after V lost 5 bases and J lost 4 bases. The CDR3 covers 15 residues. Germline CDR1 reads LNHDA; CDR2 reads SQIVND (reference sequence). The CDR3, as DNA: TGTGCCAGTAGTGCAACAGGGGCTTATAATCAGCCCCAGCATTTT. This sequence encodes CASSATGAYNQPQHF. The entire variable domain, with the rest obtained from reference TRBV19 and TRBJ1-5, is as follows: DGGITQSPKYLFRKEGQNVTLSCEQNLNHDAMYWYRQDPGQGLRLIYYSQIVNDFQKGDIAEGYSVSREKKESFPLTVTSAQKNPTAFYLCASSATGAYNQPQHFGDGTRLSIL.